Listed below are T cell receptor beta chains from one sample, sequenced in a study of cytomegalovirus exposure and HLA in healthy donors. TCRdb's copy holds only in-frame clones and misses some; the assay was immunoSEQ multiplex PCR. This sample yields roughly 100,000 clones, of which approximately 72% are seen a single time; roughly 1.9% belongs to the top ten. Material for sequencing was PBMCs. The receptors shown here come from a man in his thirties or forties in good health and CMV-seronegative. Both conserved end residues are part of each CDR3. Each record gives: D gene, V gene, clone size, J gene, CDR3 DNA, CDR3 protein. The D gene is left open where the match is weak. Size is omitted from some rows. Given values are once, few, many or a class for expanded clones.

-	TRBV6-5	-	TRBJ2-7	TGTGCCAGCAGTCTAGCGTCTGCTTACGAGCAGTACTTC	CASSLASAYEQYF
TRBD2	TRBV4-2	-	TRBJ2-1	TGTGCCAGCAGCCAACCACTAGCGAGCTCCTACAATGAGCAGTTCTTC	CASSQPLASSYNEQFF
-	TRBV7-9	-	TRBJ2-7	TGTGCCAGCAGCTTCCCCAGGGGTCGGGCGACCTACGAGCAGTACTTC	CASSFPRGRATYEQYF
-	TRBV6-1	-	TRBJ1-1	TGTGCCAGCAGTTCGGGGGGGAACACTGAAGCTTTCTTT	CASSSGGNTEAFF
TRBD1	TRBV27	-	TRBJ1-3	TGTGCCAGCAGTGCCCGGACAGGGGGCTCCGGAAACACCATATATTTT	CASSARTGGSGNTIYF
-	TRBV21-1	-	TRBJ1-2	TGTGCCAGCAGCAAAGGAGGGACAGGGGGCGGTTATGGCTACACCTTC	CASSKGGTGGGYGYTF
-	TRBV4-1	-	TRBJ2-3	TGCGCCAGCAGCGAGACAGGCAAGGATACGCAGTATTTT	CASSETGKDTQYF
-	TRBV7-9	-	TRBJ1-6	TGTGCCAGCAGCTTAGGAGGTTTGGGGCGCAGTTCACCCCTCCACTTT	CASSLGGLGRSSPLHF
TRBD1	TRBV5-8	-	TRBJ2-7	TGTGCCAGCAGCCGCGAACAGGGGCCCTACGAGCAGTACTTC	CASSREQGPYEQYF
-	TRBV2	-	TRBJ1-4	TGTGCCACCGGCCGGGGGGGAGCGGGCGAAAAACTGTTTTTT	CATGRGGAGEKLFF
TRBD1	TRBV28	-	TRBJ2-1	TGTGCCAGCAGTTTATACGGGACAGGGTTAGATGAGCAGTTCTTC	CASSLYGTGLDEQFF
-	TRBV30	-	TRBJ2-2	TGTGCCTGGAGTGTCAGAGGGCAAGGGGAGCTGTTTTTT	CAWSVRGQGELFF
TRBD1	TRBV5-6	-	TRBJ1-5	TGTGCCAGCAAGCTGACAGGGAGCAATCAGCCCCAGCATTTT	CASKLTGSNQPQHF
TRBD2	TRBV15	once	TRBJ2-7	TGTGCCACCAGCAGAGAAGGGAGCGGGGCGGGCTACGAGCAGTACTTC	CATSREGSGAGYEQYF
TRBD1	TRBV30	-	TRBJ2-5	TGTGCCTGGAGAGGGGACAGCGCGCAAGAGACCCAGTACTTC	CAWRGDSAQETQYF
-	TRBV5-1	few	TRBJ2-1	TGCGCCAGCAGCTTGGATAGCAGCTCCTACAATGAGCAGTTCTTC	CASSLDSSSYNEQFF
TRBD1	TRBV5-6	-	TRBJ1-2	TGTGCCAGCAGCCGGGGGACAGGGCGGAACTATGGCTACACCTTC	CASSRGTGRNYGYTF
-	TRBV19	-	TRBJ2-7	TGTGCCAGTAGTCAGGGCAGGAAGGACGAGCAGTACTTC	CASSQGRKDEQYF
-	TRBV6-5	once	TRBJ2-1	TGTGCCAGCAGTTACTCTCGCGCGGTCAATGAGCAGTTCTTC	CASSYSRAVNEQFF
-	TRBV12-5	-	TRBJ2-3	TGTGCTAGTGGTTTGGGGATACAGGGACCGGGGCCTACGCAGTATTTT	CASGLGIQGPGPTQYF
TRBD2	TRBV25-1	-	TRBJ2-5	TGTGCCAGCAGTGATCTAGGACTAGCGGGGGGACAAGAGACCCAGTACTTC	CASSDLGLAGGQETQYF
TRBD2	TRBV18	-	TRBJ2-5	TGTGCCAGCTCACCACCGAGAAGCGGGAGCCAAGAGACCCAGTACTTC	CASSPPRSGSQETQYF
TRBD1	TRBV2	few	TRBJ2-7	TGTGCCAGCAGAAGCGGGACAGGGTCATTCGAGCAGTACTTC	CASRSGTGSFEQYF
-	TRBV5-6	-	TRBJ1-1	TGTGCCAGCAGCTTGGGGGGGCGGTACACTGAAGCTTTCTTT	CASSLGGRYTEAFF
-	TRBV5-6	few	TRBJ2-7	TGTGCCAGCAGCTTAAAGACCCGGGTCTTTGCCGGTTCCTACGAGCAGTACTTC	CASSLKTRVFAGSYEQYF